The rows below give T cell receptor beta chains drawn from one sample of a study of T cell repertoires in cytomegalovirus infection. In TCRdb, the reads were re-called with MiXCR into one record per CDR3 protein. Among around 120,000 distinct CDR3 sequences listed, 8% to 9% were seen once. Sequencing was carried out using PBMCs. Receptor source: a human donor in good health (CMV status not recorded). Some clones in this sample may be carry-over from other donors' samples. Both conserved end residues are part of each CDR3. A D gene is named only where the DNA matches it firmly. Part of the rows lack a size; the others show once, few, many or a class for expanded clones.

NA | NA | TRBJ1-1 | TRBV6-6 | TGTGCCAGCACCTACGCCGGGAAGAACACTGAAGCTTTCTTT | CASTYAGKNTEAFF
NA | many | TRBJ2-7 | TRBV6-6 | TGTGCCAGCAGTTACGCGGGCCTAAGAGAGCAGTACTTC | CASSYAGLREQYF
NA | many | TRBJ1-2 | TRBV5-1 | TGTGCCAGCAGTCTGGGGACTGACTATGGCTACACCTTC | CASSLGTDYGYTF
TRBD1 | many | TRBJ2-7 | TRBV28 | TGTGCCAGCAGTGACAGGGTCTCATCCTACGAGCAGTACTTC | CASSDRVSSYEQYF
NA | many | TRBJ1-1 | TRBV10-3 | TGTGCCACCTTCCCGGACGGAAGGAGTACTGAAGCTTTCTTT | CATFPDGRSTEAFF
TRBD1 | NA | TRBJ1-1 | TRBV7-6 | TGTGCCAGCAGCCCAGGGGGAACGATGATGAACACTGAAGCTTTCTTT | CASSPGGTMMNTEAFF
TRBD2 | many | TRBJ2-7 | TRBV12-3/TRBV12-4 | TGTGCCAGCAGTTTAGGCGGGGGAGTCTCCTACGAGCAGTACTTC | CASSLGGGVSYEQYF
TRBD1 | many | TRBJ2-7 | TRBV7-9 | TGTGCCAGCAGCCTGGCGGGACAGGGGTTCTACGAGCAGTACTTC | CASSLAGQGFYEQYF
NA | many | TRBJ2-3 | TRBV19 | TGTGCCAGTAGTATAGGAGGAGGGTTGGCGTCGCAGTATTTT | CASSIGGGLASQYF
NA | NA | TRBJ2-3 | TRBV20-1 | TGCAGTGCTAGACCGCTTCTGCTCGGGGATACGCAGTATTTT | CSARPLLLGDTQYF
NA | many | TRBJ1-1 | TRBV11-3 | TGTGCCAGCAGCTTAGACGGCGCTGAAGCTTTCTTT | CASSLDGAEAFF
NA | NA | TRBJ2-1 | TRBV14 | TGTGCCAGCAGCCAAGTCACGGGGCTTGGCAATGAGCAGTTCTTC | CASSQVTGLGNEQFF
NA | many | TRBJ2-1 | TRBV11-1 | TGTGCCAGCAGCTTAGAAGGGGCCCACGAGCAGTTCTTC | CASSLEGAHEQFF
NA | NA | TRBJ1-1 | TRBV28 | TGTGCCAGTCATATGAACACTGAAGCTTTCTTT | CASHMNTEAFF
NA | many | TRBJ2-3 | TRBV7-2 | TGTGCCAGCAGCCCACAGGTGGGGGTCACAGATACGCAGTATTTT | CASSPQVGVTDTQYF
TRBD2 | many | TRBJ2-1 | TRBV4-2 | TGTGCCAGCACCGCGACTAGCGGGGTTGAGCAGTTCTTC | CASTATSGVEQFF